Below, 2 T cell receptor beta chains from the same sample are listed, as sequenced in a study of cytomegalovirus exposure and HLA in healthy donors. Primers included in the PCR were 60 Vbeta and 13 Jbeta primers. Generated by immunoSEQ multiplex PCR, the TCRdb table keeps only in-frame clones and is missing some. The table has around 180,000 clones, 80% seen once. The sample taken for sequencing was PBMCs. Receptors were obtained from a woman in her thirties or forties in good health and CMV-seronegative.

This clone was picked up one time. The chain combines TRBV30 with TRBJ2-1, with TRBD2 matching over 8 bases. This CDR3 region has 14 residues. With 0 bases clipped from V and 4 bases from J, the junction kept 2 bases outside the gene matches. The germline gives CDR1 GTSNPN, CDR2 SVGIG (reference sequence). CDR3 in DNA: TGTGCCTGGAGTGTACTAGCGGCTTACAATGAGCAGTTCTTC. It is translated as CAWSVLAAYNEQFF.

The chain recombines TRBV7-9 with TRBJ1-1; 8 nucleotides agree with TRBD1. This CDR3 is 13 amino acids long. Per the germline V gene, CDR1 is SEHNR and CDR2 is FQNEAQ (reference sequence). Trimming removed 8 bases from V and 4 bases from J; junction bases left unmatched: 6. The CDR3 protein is CASGSTGATEAFF. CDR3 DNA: TGTGCCAGCGGATCGACAGGGGCCACTGAAGCTTTCTTT.